A single sample is the source of the 32 T cell receptor beta chains below, sequenced in a study of T cells in Graves' hyperthyroidism and ophthalmopathy (dated by TCRdb to the late 2010s). Library preparation was by multiplex PCR. TCRdb records Illumina HiSeq 2000 as the sequencer. The TCR beta CDR3 regions were amplified from RNA transcripts. A first-round RT-PCR of the TCR CDR3 used the HTBI primer set with the Qiagen OneStep RT-PCR kit. The public sequencing data were trimmed at Q25 with fastp and processed into clonotypes with MiXCR by TCRdb, which kept only in-frame beta chains. Entries that share a CDR3 protein sequence are merged under the most common genes and DNA. The sample table holds hundreds of thousands of distinct CDR3 sequences, of which 15% to 20% were seen once. About 3.5% of the sample is in the top ten clones. Source material: blood. These receptors originate from a woman in her 40s with Graves' ophthalmopathy.

The table lists this clonotype with a few counts. It may be a read error: a sequence one base away is much more abundant. The gene calls are TRBV6-1 and TRBJ1-1; D is possibly TRBD1 (6 bases). The V gene's germline CDR1 is MNHNS and CDR2 SASEGT. CDR3 length equals 15 residues. V lost 8 bases and J 0 bases, leaving 16 bases between the germline ends. For the CDR3, the DNA is TGTGCCAGCTCCTCGTCAGGGGAAGTGAACACTGAAGCTTTCTTT. As protein: CASSSSGEVNTEAFF.

CDR3 in DNA: TGTGCCAGCACCAAAACGATAGATACGCAGTATTTT. Protein product: CASTKTIDTQYF. The rearrangement uses TRBV28 and TRBJ2-3; D gene unclear. The V gene's germline CDR1 is MDHEN and CDR2 SYDVKM. This CDR3 contains 12 residues. With 7 bases removed from V and 5 bases from J, the gap between germline ends came to 10 bases.

This clonotype appeared many times. The chain links TRBV11-1 to TRBJ2-1, with 10 bases matching TRBD2. Looked up from germline, CDR1 is SGHAT and CDR2 is FQDESV (reference sequence). The CDR3 is 14 amino acids. The junction had 7 bases not matched to a gene; V was cut back by 5 bases and J by 9 bases. CDR3: CASSQSGRGGEQFF. The CDR3 DNA is TGTGCCAGCAGCCAAAGCGGGAGGGGTGGTGAGCAGTTCTTC.

Ten or more counts support this clonotype. The chain recombines TRBV2 with TRBJ2-1, with 9 bases lining up with TRBD2. CDR1 is SNHLY, CDR2 FYNNEI, per germline. The CDR3 loop spans 14 amino acids. Trimming took 6 bases from V and 5 from J; bases not matched to a gene: 5. The DNA of the CDR3 is TGTGCCAGCAGCGCGACTAGCGGAAACAATGAGCAGTTCTTC. This encodes CASSATSGNNEQFF.

This clonotype came up many times. V is TRBV5-1 and J is TRBJ1-2, with D perhaps matching TRBD1 (5 bases). V was pared by 2 bases and J by 8 bases, with 10 bases between. Germline CDR1 reads SGHRS; CDR2 reads YFSETQ. There are 12 residues in the CDR3. CDR3 sequence (DNA): TGCGCCAGCAGCTTCAAAGGGGACGGCTACACCTTC. It is translated as CASSFKGDGYTF.

This clonotype was counted many times. This chain links TRBV13 with TRBJ1-2; possibly TRBD1 for D (5 bases). Germline CDR1 is PRHDT and CDR2 is FYEKMQ (reference sequence). This CDR3 has 15 amino acids. V was shortened by 1 base and J by 4 bases, with 13 bases between the two germline ends. Here the CDR3 reads CASSLVRKGFYGYTF. The CDR3 bases are TGTGCCAGCAGCTTAGTACGCAAGGGGTTCTATGGCTACACCTTC.

In this sample, this clonotype turned up many times. The chain carries TRBV29-1 and TRBJ1-1; TRBD1 agrees at 11 bases. Unmatched junction bases numbered 7, after V lost 7 bases and J lost 6 bases. Looked up from germline, CDR1 is SQVTM and CDR2 is ANQGSEA. CDR3 size: 13 residues. The CDR3 region has the DNA TGCAGCGGAGGACAGGGGGCTATCGCTGAAGCTTTCTTT. Protein: CSGGQGAIAEAFF.

This clonotype has more than one count but fewer than ten. This chain joins TRBV2 and TRBJ2-1; possible D gene TRBD2, 5 bases. From germline, CDR1 is SNHLY and CDR2 FYNNEI. V lost 2 bases and J lost 2, with 19 bases in between. This CDR3 contains 18 residues. The CDR3 region is CASSENAAVRLTYNEQFF. The CDR3, as DNA: TGTGCCAGCAGTGAAAATGCCGCTGTCAGACTAACCTACAATGAGCAGTTCTTC.

This clonotype was counted between two and nine times. The chain links TRBV28 to TRBJ2-3; D unresolved. Per germline, CDR1 MDHEN and CDR2 SYDVKM. The CDR3 length is 16 residues. Trimming took off 2 bases at V and 2 bases at J, with 14 bases between the two ends. The CDR3, as DNA: TGTGCCAGCAGTTTAGGGCAGATGAGAATCACAGATACGCAGTATTTT. Translation gives CASSLGQMRITDTQYF.

The chain carries TRBV4-1 and TRBJ2-7; 9 bases agree with TRBD1. J lost 2 bases, V lost 6 bases, and 17 bases had no gene match. The CDR3 has 18 amino acids. From germline, CDR1 is MGHRA and CDR2 YSYEKL. The CDR3 protein is CASSLSIRPGQGAYEQYF. CDR3 in DNA: TGCGCCAGCAGTCTATCAATCCGGCCGGGACAGGGTGCCTACGAGCAGTACTTC.

The gene calls are TRBV7-2 and TRBJ2-3, with 12 bases that match TRBD2. Germline V gene data show CDR1 as SGHTA and CDR2 as FQGNSA. Trimming took 4 bases from V and 4 from J; bases not matched to a gene: 9. The CDR3 is made up of 17 amino acids. CDR3 sequence (DNA): TGTGCCAGCAGCTCGGGACTAGCGGGCACCAGGGCAGATACGCAGTATTTT. Amino acid sequence: CASSSGLAGTRADTQYF.

This clonotype was counted at least ten times. The chain is built from TRBV28 and TRBJ1-3; 8 bases map to TRBD1. The CDR3 is 18 residues long. V shed 6 bases, J shed 0 bases, and the junction held 13 bases outside the gene matches. CDR1 MDHEN and CDR2 SYDVKM come from the germline V gene. CDR3 sequence: CASSLLRQGPSSGNTIYF. The CDR3 nucleotides are TGTGCCAGCAGCCTACTGAGACAGGGGCCAAGCTCTGGAAACACCATATATTTT.

This clonotype appeared many times. The rearrangement joins TRBV24-1 to TRBJ2-3, with TRBD2 identical over 9 bases. Looked up from germline, CDR1 is KGHDR and CDR2 is SFDVKD. J was trimmed by 1 base and V by 0 bases; bases with no gene match: 4. The CDR3 is 17 residues long. The CDR3 DNA reads as TGTGCCACCAGTGATTTGGCAGCGGGAGGCGGCACAGATACGCAGTATTTT. Amino acid sequence: CATSDLAAGGGTDTQYF.

The chain has TRBV5-4 and TRBJ2-5; 9 bases align to TRBD2. The V segment lost 4 bases and the J segment 4 bases; nucleotides outside the gene matches: 2. CDR1 is SGHNT and CDR2 is YYREEE in the germline V gene (reference sequence). This CDR3 is built from 13 residues. CDR3 nucleotide sequence: TGTGCCAGCAGCCGGACTAGCGTAGAGACCCAGTACTTC. Its translation is CASSRTSVETQYF.

The V call is TRBV20-1, the J call TRBJ2-1, with 10 bases lining up with TRBD2. With V trimmed by 5 bases and J by 5 bases, 6 bases remained unmatched. The CDR3 is 14 amino acids. Germline CDR1 DFQATT, CDR2 SNEGSKA (reference sequence). CDR3 DNA: TGCAGTGCTGATGGACTAGCGGAACACAATGAGCAGTTCTTC. Amino acids: CSADGLAEHNEQFF.

In this sample, this clonotype turned up many times. The chain uses TRBV12-3 or TRBV12-4 and TRBJ2-5; TRBD2 matches at 15 bases. This CDR3 is built from 19 residues. The trim removed 5 bases at V and 4 bases at J, leaving 14 bases unmatched. In DNA form, the CDR3 reads TGTGCCAGCAGTCCTGGACTAGCGGGGGGGCAAGGTAACGGAGAGACCCAGTACTTC. Its translation: CASSPGLAGGQGNGETQYF.

Turning to this clonotype: It may be a read error: a sequence one base away is much more abundant. V usage is TRBV30 and J usage is TRBJ2-7; D ambiguous. Germline-derived CDR1 and CDR2 are GTSNPN and SVGIG (reference sequence). CDR3 length equals 12 residues. V was clipped by 2 bases and J by 7 bases, with 12 bases between them. DNA for the CDR3: TGTGCCTGGAGTCCTTACCCACAGGAGCAGTACTTC. Its protein is CAWSPYPQEQYF.

This clonotype was counted ten times or more. The chain links TRBV30 to TRBJ2-3; 7 positions match TRBD2. The CDR3 is made up of 15 amino acids. Trimming took 4 bases from V and 2 from J; bases not matched to a gene: 9. Germline CDR1 GTSNPN, CDR2 SVGIG (reference sequence). The CDR3 bases are TGTGCCTGGACCTCATCGGGACTAAACACAGATACGCAGTATTTT. Protein product: CAWTSSGLNTDTQYF. Looking up the rest from reference TRBV30 and TRBJ2-3 gives the full variable domain: SQTIHQWPATLVQPVGSPLSLECTVEGTSNPNLYWYRQAAGRGLQLLFYSVGIGQISSEVPQNLSASRPQDRQFILSSKKLLLSDSGFYLCAWTSSGLNTDTQYFGPGTRLTVL.

The chain recombines TRBV9 with TRBJ2-5, with D unclear. CDR3 size: 15 residues. Trimming pared 4 bases from V and 2 bases from J, leaving 15 bases between. CDR1 and CDR2 from the germline V gene are SGDLS and YYNGEE. CDR3 residues: CASSRYGWWQETQYF. For the CDR3, the DNA is TGTGCCAGCAGCAGATACGGGTGGTGGCAAGAGACCCAGTACTTC.

A remark on this clonotype: The junction and the germline gene differ at one end; a read error may be behind it. This sequence joins TRBV6-5 and TRBJ2-7, with 7 nucleotides matching TRBD1. Germline values: CDR1 MNHEY, CDR2 SVGAGI. The CDR3 is 17 residues long. Here the CDR3 DNA reads TGTGCCAGCAGTTACTCGGGGAAGGGGGCCGACTCCTGCGAGCAGTACTTC. Translating it yields CASSYSGKGADSCEQYF.

There are many counts of this clonotype. The J gene is TRBJ1-4, the V gene TRBV18, with TRBD1 identical over 8 bases. The CDR3 is made up of 15 amino acids. After removal of 6 bases from V and 7 bases from J, the junction contained 10 bases not matched to a gene. The V gene's germline CDR1 is KGHSH and CDR2 LQKENI. CDR3 sequence: CASSPGQGSREKLFF. CDR3 sequence (DNA): TGTGCCAGCTCTCCCGGACAGGGAAGTCGTGAAAAACTGTTTTTT.

The sample holds many counts of this clonotype. DNA of the CDR3: TGTGCCAGCTGGAAACAGGGGGCAAGTGGGGAGCTGTTTTTT. Translated: CASWKQGASGELFF. This sequence joins TRBV28 and TRBJ2-2; 9 nucleotides line up with TRBD1. V lost 8 bases to trimming and J lost 8 bases; unmatched junction nucleotides: 9. Germline CDR1 reads MDHEN; CDR2 reads SYDVKM. The CDR3 loop spans 14 amino acids. Drawing the rest from reference TRBV28 and TRBJ2-2, the complete variable domain is DVKVTQSSRYLVKRTGEKVFLECVQDMDHENMFWYRQDPGLGLRLIYFSYDVKMKEKGDIPEGYSVSREKKERFSLILESASTNQTSMYLCASWKQGASGELFFGEGSRLTVL.

This clonotype showed up many times. The chain recombines TRBV3-1 with TRBJ2-4; 9 bases align to TRBD1. Unmatched junction bases numbered 2, after V lost 4 bases and J lost 4 bases. This CDR3 comprises 14 residues. CDR1 is LGHDT, CDR2 YNNKEL, per germline (reference sequence). The CDR3 loop is CASSRGQGKNIQYF. For the CDR3, the DNA is TGTGCCAGCAGCCGAGGACAGGGGAAAAACATTCAGTACTTC.

On this clonotype itself: Relative to the germline gene, one junction end is altered; a read error may explain this. The chain carries TRBV7-7 and TRBJ1-3, with D unresolved. CDR3 length equals 15 residues. CDR1 and CDR2 (germline): SSHAT, FNYEAQ (reference sequence). The CDR3 region is CASSLGPGSGNTIYF. CDR3 DNA: TGTGCTAGCAGCTTAGGACCGGGCTCTGGAAACACCATATATTTT.

This rearrangement joins TRBV20-1 to TRBJ1-2, with D possibly TRBD1 on 5 matching bases. V was clipped by 6 bases and J by 4 bases, with 12 bases between them. The germline V gene has CDR1 DFQATT and CDR2 SNEGSKA (reference sequence). The CDR3 loop spans 12 amino acids. CDR3 in amino acids: CSARGRPYGYTF. DNA for the CDR3: TGCAGTGCAAGGGGACGGCCCTATGGCTACACCTTC.

The chain couples TRBV20-1 to TRBJ2-1, with 11 bases that match TRBD2. Germline V gene sequence: CDR1 DFQATT, CDR2 SNEGSKA (reference sequence). Unmatched junction bases numbered 6, after V lost 3 bases and J lost 8 bases. This CDR3 is built from 14 residues. CDR3 in DNA: TGCAGTGCTAGCCGGACTAGCGGGCGGGATGAGCAGTTCTTC. Its translation is CSASRTSGRDEQFF.

The V gene is TRBV6-1, the J gene TRBJ2-7; the D is unclear. V was clipped by 4 bases and J by 4 bases, with 14 bases between them. CDR1 and CDR2 (germline): MNHNS, SASEGT. This CDR3 region has 14 residues. CDR3 in amino acids: CASSGLGKRYEQYF. The CDR3 nucleotides are TGTGCCAGCAGTGGACTGGGAAAACGTTACGAGCAGTACTTC.

This chain connects TRBV11-1 to TRBJ2-1; D gene uncertain. The CDR3 is made up of 14 amino acids. Per the germline V gene, CDR1 is SGHAT and CDR2 is FQDESV (reference sequence). Trimming shortened V by 5 bases and J by 6 bases, and 14 bases separated the two germline ends. The CDR3 reads CASSVVGVGNEQFF. CDR3 bases: TGTGCCAGCAGCGTAGTCGGAGTCGGCAATGAGCAGTTCTTC.

In this sample, this clonotype turned up many times. The V and J genes are TRBV2 and TRBJ1-5, with D hard to call. CDR3 length equals 14 residues. Germline V lookup: CDR1 SNHLY, CDR2 FYNNEI. V was cut by 7 bases and J by 7 bases, with 17 bases left in between. The CDR3 protein is CASNQWTSDQPQHF. CDR3 in DNA: TGTGCCAGCAACCAGTGGACGAGTGACCAGCCCCAGCATTTT.

This clonotype came up once. The junction shows a germline mismatch at one end, possibly a read error. The gene calls are TRBV7-2 and TRBJ2-5; TRBD2 agrees at 8 bases. CDR1 and CDR2 from the germline V gene are SGHTA and FQGNSA. The CDR3 runs 16 residues. CDR3 sequence reads: CASSQRELAVQETQYF. The CDR3 DNA follows: TGCGCCAGCAGCCAAAGGGAACTAGCGGTACAAGAGACCCAGTACTTC. The full variable domain, with the rest looked up from reference TRBV7-2 and TRBJ2-5, is GAGVSQSPSNKVTEKGKDVELRCDPISGHTALYWYRQSLGQGLEFLIYFQGNSAPDKSGLPSDRFSAERTGGSVSTLTIQRTQQEDSAVYLCASSQRELAVQETQYFGPGTRLLVL.

This clonotype was seen ten or more times. For the CDR3, the DNA is TGTGCCAGCAGCCGGCCAGGGGGCAATGGCTACACCTTC. Protein sequence: CASSRPGGNGYTF. J is TRBJ1-2 and V is TRBV3-1; 8 bases agree with TRBD1. Germline V gene data show CDR1 as LGHDT and CDR2 as YNNKEL (reference sequence). The V gene end was trimmed by 4 bases and the J gene end by 6 bases; junction bases not matched to a gene: 4. The CDR3 runs 13 residues.

This chain links TRBV7-2 with TRBJ2-3; TRBD2 is a possible D gene (6 bases). The CDR3 consists of 15 residues. The V gene lost 5 bases and the J gene lost 3 bases, with 15 bases spanning the gap. Germline CDR1 reads SGHTA; CDR2 reads FQGNSA. CDR3 sequence: CASSPRLVSTDTQYF. In nucleotides, the CDR3 is TGTGCCAGCAGCCCCCGACTAGTTTCGACAGATACGCAGTATTTT.